This TCR beta chain came from a study of blood T cell repertoires in COVID-19. Across the whole study: COVID-19 samples from acute and convalescent phases originated in the United States, Italy and Spain. Sources were T cells, B-cell-depleted T cells, or PBMCs; the material itself was cDNA or gDNA.

V dropped 1 base and J dropped 8; count of bases not matched to a gene: 2. This CDR3 has 15 residues. Germline lookup yields CDR1 SEHNR and CDR2 FQNEAQ (reference sequence). Measured with immunoSEQ multiplex PCR; TCRdb has only the in-frame clones, and not every one. The data hold 50,000 to 55,000 clones, with around 87% observed a single time. The source of this sequence is a man aged 45-65 years with acute or convalescent COVID-19. The chain couples TRBV7-9 to TRBJ1-6; 10 positions match TRBD1. Sequenced material: peripheral blood. Here the CDR3 reads CASSLGGTGDSPLHF. CDR3 sequence (DNA): TGTGCCAGCAGCTTAGGGGGGACAGGGGATTCACCCCTCCACTTT.